This T cell receptor (beta chain) emerged from a study of blood T cell repertoires in COVID-19. Study-level information: Acute and convalescent COVID-19 samples came from the United States, Italy and Spain. PBMCs, B-cell-depleted T cells, or T cells provided the cDNA or gDNA that made up the material.

The V end was cut by 6 bases, the J end by 5 bases, with 13 bases between. The CDR3 length is 13 residues. Germline loops: CDR1 WNHNN, CDR2 SYGVQD (reference sequence). TCRdb's table, derived via immunoSEQ multiplex PCR, lists solely in-frame clones and lacks some. The profile covers 250,000 to 350,000 clones, with 65% to 90% appearing a single time and about 10% taken by the ten largest. Everyone who took part was roughly 18 to 89 years old, and they came from 20 to 25 US areas. The clonotype comes from a woman in her late teens or twenties who had recovered from COVID-19. The genes are TRBV10-1 and TRBJ1-2, with D uncertain. The sequencing sample was made of PBMCs or T cells enriched from blood (not recorded which). CDR3 amino acids: CASSREPNYGYTF. In DNA form, the CDR3 reads TGCGCCAGCAGCCGGGAGCCGAATTATGGCTACACCTTC.